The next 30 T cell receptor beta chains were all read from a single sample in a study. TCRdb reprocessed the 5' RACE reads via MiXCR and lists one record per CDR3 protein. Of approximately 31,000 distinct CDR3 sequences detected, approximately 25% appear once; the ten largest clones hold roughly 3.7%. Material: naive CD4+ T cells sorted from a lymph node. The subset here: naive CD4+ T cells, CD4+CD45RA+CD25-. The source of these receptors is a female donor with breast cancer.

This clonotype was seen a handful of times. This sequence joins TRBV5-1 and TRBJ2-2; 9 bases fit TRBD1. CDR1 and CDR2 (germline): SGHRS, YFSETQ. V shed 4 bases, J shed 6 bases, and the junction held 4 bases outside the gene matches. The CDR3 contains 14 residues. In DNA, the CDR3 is TGCGCCAGCAGCAGAGGGACAGGGCCCGGGGAGCTGTTTTTT. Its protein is CASSRGTGPGELFF.

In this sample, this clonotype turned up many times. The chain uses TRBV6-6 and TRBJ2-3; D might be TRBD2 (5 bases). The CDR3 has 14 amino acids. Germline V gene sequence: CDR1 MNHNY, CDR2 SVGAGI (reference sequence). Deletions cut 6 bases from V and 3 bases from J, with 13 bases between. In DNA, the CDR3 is TGTGCCAGCAGCCACCATCCGGGGACAGATACGCAGTATTTT. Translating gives CASSHHPGTDTQYF.

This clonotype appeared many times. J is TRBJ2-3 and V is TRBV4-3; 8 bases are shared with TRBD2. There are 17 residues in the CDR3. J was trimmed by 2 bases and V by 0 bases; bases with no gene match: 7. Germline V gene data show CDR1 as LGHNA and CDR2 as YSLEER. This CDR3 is CASSQDRAGGPTDTQYF. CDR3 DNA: TGCGCCAGCAGCCAAGATCGGGCGGGAGGCCCCACAGATACGCAGTATTTT.

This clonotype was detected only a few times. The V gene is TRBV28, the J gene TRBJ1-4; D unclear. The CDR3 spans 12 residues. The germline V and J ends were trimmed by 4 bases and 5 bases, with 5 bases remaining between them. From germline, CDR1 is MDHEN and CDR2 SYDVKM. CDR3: CASSSQNEKLFF. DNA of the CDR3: TGTGCCAGCAGTTCCCAGAATGAAAAACTGTTTTTT.

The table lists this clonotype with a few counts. The CDR3 DNA sequence: TGCGCCAGCAGCCAAGGCGGGGGCGGCTACACCTTC. Amino acid sequence: CASSQGGGGYTF. This chain uses TRBV4-1 with TRBJ1-2, with D possibly being TRBD1 (6 bases). The CDR3 loop spans 12 amino acids. V was cut by 1 base and J by 8 bases, with 8 bases left in between. CDR1 and CDR2 (germline): MGHRA, YSYEKL.

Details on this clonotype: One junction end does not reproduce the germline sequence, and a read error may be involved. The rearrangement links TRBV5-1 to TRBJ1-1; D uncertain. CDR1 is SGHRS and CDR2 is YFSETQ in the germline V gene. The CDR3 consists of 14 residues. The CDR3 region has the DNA TGCGCCAGCAGCTCGGATTCGGTGAACACTGAAGCTTTCTTC. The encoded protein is CASSSDSVNTEAFF.

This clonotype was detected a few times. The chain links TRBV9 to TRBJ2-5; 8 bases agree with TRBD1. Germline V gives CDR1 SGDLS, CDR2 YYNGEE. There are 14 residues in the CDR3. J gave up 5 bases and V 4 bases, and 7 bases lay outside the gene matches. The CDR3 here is CASSRGQGRETQYF. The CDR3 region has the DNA TGTGCCAGCAGCAGAGGACAGGGTCGGGAGACCCAGTACTTC.

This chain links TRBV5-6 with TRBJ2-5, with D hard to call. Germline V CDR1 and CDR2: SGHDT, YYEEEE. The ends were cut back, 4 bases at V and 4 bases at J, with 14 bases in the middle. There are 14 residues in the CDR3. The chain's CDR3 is CASSLPPPAETQYF. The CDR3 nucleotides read TGTGCCAGCAGCCTGCCCCCACCTGCAGAGACCCAGTACTTC.

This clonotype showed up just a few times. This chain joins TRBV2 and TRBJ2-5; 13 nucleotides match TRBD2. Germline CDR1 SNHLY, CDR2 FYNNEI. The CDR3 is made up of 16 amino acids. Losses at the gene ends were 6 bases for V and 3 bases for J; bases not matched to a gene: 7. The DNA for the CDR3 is TGTGCCAGCAGCCATACTAGCGGGAGGGCGGAAGAGACCCAGTACTTC. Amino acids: CASSHTSGRAEETQYF.

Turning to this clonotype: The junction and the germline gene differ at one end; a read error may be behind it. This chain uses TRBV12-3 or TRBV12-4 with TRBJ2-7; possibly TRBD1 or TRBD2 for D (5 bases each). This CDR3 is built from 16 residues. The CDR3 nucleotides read TGTGCCGGCAGTTTGGGGACCCCCGGAGCTGTAGACGAGCAGTACTTC. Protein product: CAGSLGTPGAVDEQYF.

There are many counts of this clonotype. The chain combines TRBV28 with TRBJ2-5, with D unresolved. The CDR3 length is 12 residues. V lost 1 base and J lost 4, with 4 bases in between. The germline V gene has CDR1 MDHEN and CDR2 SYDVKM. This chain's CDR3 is CASSLFSETQYF. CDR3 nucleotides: TGTGCCAGCAGTTTATTCTCAGAGACCCAGTACTTC.

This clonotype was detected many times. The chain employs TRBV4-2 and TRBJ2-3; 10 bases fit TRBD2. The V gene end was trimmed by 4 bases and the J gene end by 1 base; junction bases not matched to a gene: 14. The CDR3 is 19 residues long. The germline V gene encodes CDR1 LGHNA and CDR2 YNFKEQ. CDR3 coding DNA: TGTGCCAGCAGCCCCCGACTAGCGGGCTACCCGGTAGGCACAGATACGCAGTATTTT. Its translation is CASSPRLAGYPVGTDTQYF.

The CDR3 loop is CASSYGRKSPLHF. The CDR3 DNA follows: TGTGCCAGCAGTTATGGCAGAAAGTCACCCCTCCACTTT. The rearrangement uses TRBV2 and TRBJ1-6; D is unclear. This CDR3 is built from 13 residues. Per the germline V gene, CDR1 is SNHLY and CDR2 is FYNNEI. Trimming cost V 5 bases and J 10 bases, with 12 bases left between them.

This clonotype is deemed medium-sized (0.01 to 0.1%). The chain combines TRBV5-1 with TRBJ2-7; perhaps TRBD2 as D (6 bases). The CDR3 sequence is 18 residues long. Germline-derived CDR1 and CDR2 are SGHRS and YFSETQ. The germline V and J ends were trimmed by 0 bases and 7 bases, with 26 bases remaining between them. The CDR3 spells CASSLVFGTTRGVGEQYF. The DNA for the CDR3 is TGCGCCAGCAGCTTGGTATTTGGTACGACTAGAGGGGTTGGAGAGCAGTACTTC.

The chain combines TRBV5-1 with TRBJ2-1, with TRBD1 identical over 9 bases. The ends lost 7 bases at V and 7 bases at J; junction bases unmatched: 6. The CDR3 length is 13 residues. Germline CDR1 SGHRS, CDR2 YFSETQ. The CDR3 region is CASGGTGRNEQFF. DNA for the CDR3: TGCGCCAGCGGGGGGACAGGGCGGAATGAGCAGTTCTTC.

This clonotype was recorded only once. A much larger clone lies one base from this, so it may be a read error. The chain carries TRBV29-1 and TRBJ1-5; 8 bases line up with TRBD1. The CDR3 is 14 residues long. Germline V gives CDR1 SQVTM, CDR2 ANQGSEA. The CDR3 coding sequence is TGCAGCGTGGCGGACAGGGACAGCAATCAGCCCCAGCGTTTT. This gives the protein CSVADRDSNQPQRF. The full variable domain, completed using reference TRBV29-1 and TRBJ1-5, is SAVISQKPSRDICQRGTSLTIQCQVDSQVTMMFWYRQQPGQSLTLIATANQGSEATYESGFVIDKFPISRPNLTFSTLTVSNMSPEDSSIYLCSVADRDSNQPQRFGDGTRLSIL.

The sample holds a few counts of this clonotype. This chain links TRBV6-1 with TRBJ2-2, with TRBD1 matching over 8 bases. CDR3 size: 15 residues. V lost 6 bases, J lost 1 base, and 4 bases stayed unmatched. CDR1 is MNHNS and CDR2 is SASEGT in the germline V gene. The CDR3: CASRRTGMNTGELFF. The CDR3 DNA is TGTGCCAGCAGACGGACAGGGATGAACACCGGGGAGCTGTTTTTT.

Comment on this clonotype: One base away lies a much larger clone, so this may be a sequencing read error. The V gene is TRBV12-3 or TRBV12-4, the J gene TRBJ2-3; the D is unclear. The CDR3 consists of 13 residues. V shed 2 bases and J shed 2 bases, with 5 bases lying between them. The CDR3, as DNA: TGTGCCAGCAGTTTACGGGTCACAGATACGCAGTATTTT. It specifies CASSLRVTDTQYF.

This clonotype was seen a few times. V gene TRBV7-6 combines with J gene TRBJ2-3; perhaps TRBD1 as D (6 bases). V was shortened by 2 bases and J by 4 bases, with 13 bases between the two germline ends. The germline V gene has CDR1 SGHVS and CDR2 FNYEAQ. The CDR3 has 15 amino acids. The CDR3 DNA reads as TGTGCCAGCAGCTTAAACAGGGCAGTCTCAGATACGCAGTATTTT. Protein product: CASSLNRAVSDTQYF.

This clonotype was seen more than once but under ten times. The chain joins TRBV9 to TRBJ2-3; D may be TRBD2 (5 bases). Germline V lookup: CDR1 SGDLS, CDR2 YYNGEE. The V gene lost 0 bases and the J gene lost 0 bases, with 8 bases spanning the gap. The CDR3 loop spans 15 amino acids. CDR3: CASSVVGVSTDTQYF. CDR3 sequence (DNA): TGTGCCAGCAGCGTAGTCGGGGTTAGCACAGATACGCAGTATTTT. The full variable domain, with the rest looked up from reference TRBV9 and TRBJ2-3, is DSGVTQTPKHLITATGQRVTLRCSPRSGDLSVYWYQQSLDQGLQFLIQYYNGEERAKGNILERFSAQQFPDLHSELNLSSLELGDSALYFCASSVVGVSTDTQYFGPGTRLTVL.

In DNA form, the CDR3 reads TGCGCCAGCAGCCAAGGCGGGAGTGGCACAGATACGCAGTATTTT. Translated: CASSQGGSGTDTQYF. The rearrangement uses TRBV4-3 and TRBJ2-3, with TRBD2 identical over 7 bases. The V gene's germline CDR1 is LGHNA and CDR2 YSLEER. V dropped 1 base and J dropped 1; count of bases not matched to a gene: 2. The CDR3 spans 15 residues.

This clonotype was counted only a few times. The CDR3 DNA reads TGTGCCAGCAGCCCCTGGGTATTCGCTAGCACAGATACGCAGTATTTT. It encodes CASSPWVFASTDTQYF. This chain connects TRBV27 to TRBJ2-3; unclear D gene. V was clipped by 6 bases and J by 0 bases, with 16 bases between them. The CDR3 runs 16 residues. Germline V lookup: CDR1 MNHEY, CDR2 SMNVEV (reference sequence).

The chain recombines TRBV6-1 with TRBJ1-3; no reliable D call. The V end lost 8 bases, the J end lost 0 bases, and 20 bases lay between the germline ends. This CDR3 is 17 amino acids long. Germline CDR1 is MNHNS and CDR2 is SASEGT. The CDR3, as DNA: TGTGCCAGCTACAATCCGAACACTAGAAGCTCTGGAAACACCATATATTTT. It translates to CASYNPNTRSSGNTIYF.

CDR3 DNA: TGTGCCAGCAGTTCAGGAATCAGGTTCGGGGAGCTGTTTTTT. Its translation is CASSSGIRFGELFF. The J gene is TRBJ2-2, the V gene TRBV12-3 or TRBV12-4; D gene ambiguous. The CDR3 runs to 14 residues. Between the trimmed V and J ends, which lost 4 bases and 7 bases, there was a span of 13 bases.

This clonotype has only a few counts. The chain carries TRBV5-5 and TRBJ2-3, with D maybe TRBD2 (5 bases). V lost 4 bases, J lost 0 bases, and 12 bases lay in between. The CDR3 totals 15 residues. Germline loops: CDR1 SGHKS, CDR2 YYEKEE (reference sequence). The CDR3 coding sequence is TGTGCCAGCAGCAAGCCCCGGGGAAGCACAGATACGCAGTATTTT. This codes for CASSKPRGSTDTQYF.

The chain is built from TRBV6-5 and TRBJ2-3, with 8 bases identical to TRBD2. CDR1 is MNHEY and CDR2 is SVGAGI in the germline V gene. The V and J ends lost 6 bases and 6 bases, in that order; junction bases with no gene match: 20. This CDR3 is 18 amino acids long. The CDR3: CASRELWREDNRRDTQYF. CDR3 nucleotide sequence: TGTGCCAGCAGGGAGTTGTGGCGGGAGGACAACAGACGGGATACGCAGTATTTT.

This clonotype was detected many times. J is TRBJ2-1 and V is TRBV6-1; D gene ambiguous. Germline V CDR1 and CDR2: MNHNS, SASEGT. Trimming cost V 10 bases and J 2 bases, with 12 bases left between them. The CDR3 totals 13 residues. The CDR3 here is CATRTMTYNEQFF. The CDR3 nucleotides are TGTGCCACCCGGACGATGACCTACAATGAGCAGTTCTTC.

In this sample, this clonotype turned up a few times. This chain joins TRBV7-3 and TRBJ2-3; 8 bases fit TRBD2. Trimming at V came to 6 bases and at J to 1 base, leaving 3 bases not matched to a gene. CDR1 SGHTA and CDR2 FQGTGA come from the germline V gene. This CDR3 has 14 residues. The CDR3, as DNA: TGTGCCAGCAGTAGTAGCGGGGGCACAGATACGCAGTATTTT. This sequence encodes CASSSSGGTDTQYF.

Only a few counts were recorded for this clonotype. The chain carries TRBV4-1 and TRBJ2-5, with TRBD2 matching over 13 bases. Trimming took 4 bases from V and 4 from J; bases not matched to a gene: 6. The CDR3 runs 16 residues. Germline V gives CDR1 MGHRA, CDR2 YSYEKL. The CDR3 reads CASSLLTSGGPETQYF. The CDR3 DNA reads TGCGCCAGCAGCCTTCTGACTAGCGGGGGGCCAGAGACCCAGTACTTC.

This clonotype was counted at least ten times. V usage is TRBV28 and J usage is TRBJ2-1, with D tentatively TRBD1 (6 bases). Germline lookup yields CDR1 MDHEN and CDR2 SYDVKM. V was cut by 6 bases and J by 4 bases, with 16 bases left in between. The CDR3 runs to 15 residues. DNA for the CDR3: TGTGCCAGCAGCCAACCAGGGGACGGGTACAATGAGCAGTTCTTC. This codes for CASSQPGDGYNEQFF.